A single sample gave rise to the 4 T cell receptor beta chains below, sequenced in a study of blood T cell repertoires in COVID-19. The method was immunoSEQ multiplex PCR; TCRdb's version includes in-frame clones alone and lacks a portion of them. The top ten clones hold 10% of a sample with approximately 200,000 clones, about 91% of them seen once. Sequencing was performed on PBMCs or T cells enriched from blood (not recorded which). The receptors were gathered from a young man with acute COVID-19.

V usage is TRBV6-2 or TRBV6-3 and J usage is TRBJ2-3; 10 positions match TRBD2. Per germline, CDR1 MNHEY and CDR2 SVGEGT. This CDR3 is built from 16 residues. The V and J ends lost 1 base and 4 bases, in that order; junction bases with no gene match: 5. CDR3 coding DNA: TGTGCCAGCAGTTACTTAAGCGGGAGGGGTGCAGATACGCAGTATTTT. Translation gives CASSYLSGRGADTQYF.

The gene calls are TRBV2 and TRBJ1-2; TRBD1 might be the D (6 bases). This CDR3 is 12 amino acids long. Trimming shortened V by 7 bases and J by 8 bases, and 14 bases separated the two germline ends. Germline CDR1 is SNHLY and CDR2 is FYNNEI. CDR3 bases: TGTGCCAGCATGAACAGGGAGGGGGGCTACACCTTC. Translation gives CASMNREGGYTF.

The gene calls are TRBV25-1 and TRBJ2-7; TRBD1 is a possible D gene (5 bases). The CDR3 consists of 15 residues. Germline V gene data show CDR1 as MGHDK and CDR2 as SYGVNS. Trimming shortened V by 4 bases and J by 4 bases, and 17 bases separated the two germline ends. The CDR3 nucleotides read TGTGCCAGCAGTGCGCCGACAGAAACCCTGTACGAGCAGTACTTC. Its translation: CASSAPTETLYEQYF.

The chain joins TRBV14 to TRBJ1-1; D is uncertain. Trimming cost V 1 base and J 0 bases, with 6 bases left between them. The CDR3 runs 14 residues. Germline CDR1 reads SGHDN; CDR2 reads FVKESK. The chain's CDR3 is CASSQAGLNTEAFF. The CDR3 DNA sequence: TGTGCCAGCAGCCAAGCAGGATTGAACACTGAAGCTTTCTTT.